The T cell receptor (beta chain) under discussion was sequenced for a study of cytomegalovirus exposure and HLA in healthy donors. PCR used 60 Vbeta primers and 13 Jbeta primers. In the authors' workflow: An analysis performed later counted around 80 million unique TCR beta chains (approximately 11 million of them shared). TCRdb keeps only in-frame clones here, not all; method: immunoSEQ multiplex PCR. For V, J and clone size, that table is used; D and trimming come from the DNA. The sample shows 150,000 to 200,000 clones, 70% to 75% of them seen only once. Study-level points and caveats: Serostatus for CMV was the only available immune exposure information. Earlier analysis found most TCR beta V segments productive about 90% or about 30% of the time. Per published accounts, TCR beta sequences correctly predicted the HLA-A and HLA-B alleles of most subjects.

V lost 3 bases to trimming and J lost 5 bases; unmatched junction nucleotides: 8. Germline V gene data show CDR1 as MDHEN and CDR2 as SYDVKM. The CDR3 has 15 amino acids. In the case of this clone: What it binds is unknown.

The clonotype comes from a man in his late teens or twenties in good health and CMV-seropositive. Sequenced: PBMCs. The V gene is TRBV28, the J gene TRBJ1-2, with 8 bases fitting TRBD1. Here the CDR3 reads CASSFTGGPRYGYTF. The DNA for the CDR3 is TGTGCCAGCAGTTTCACAGGGGGGCCGCGGTATGGCTACACCTTC.